These 10 T cell receptor beta chains came from one sample sequenced in a study of shared clonotypes between healthy human individuals. Assay: immunoSEQ multiplex PCR; the TCRdb copy retains only in-frame clones and omits some. The data contain 1,400,000 or so clones, about 98.5% of them seen just once; the ten biggest clones take up 0.36%. The specimen sequenced was naive CD4+ T cells sorted from blood. Subset in this sample: CD45RA+ positively selected. All receptors come from a young man in good health.

This clone occurred once. J is TRBJ1-1 and V is TRBV5-1; a weak D match, TRBD1 (6 bases). The V and J ends lost 8 bases and 5 bases respectively, with 22 bases between them. From germline, CDR1 is SGHRS and CDR2 YFSETQ. This CDR3 is 15 amino acids long. The CDR3 is CASTEGVWGLTEAFF. Written as DNA, the CDR3 is TGCGCCAGTACTGAGGGCGTCTGGGGGCTTACTGAAGCTTTCTTT.

The rearrangement joins TRBV18 to TRBJ2-4, with 10 bases aligning to TRBD2. CDR1 is KGHSH, CDR2 LQKENI, per germline. Trimming took 1 base from V and 9 from J; bases not matched to a gene: 15. The CDR3 consists of 18 residues. CDR3 DNA: TGTGCCAGCTCACCACTCATGGAAACTAGCGGGGCTAGTAGCATTCAGTACTTC. Its protein is CASSPLMETSGASSIQYF.

This rearrangement joins TRBV19 to TRBJ1-2; tentative D call: TRBD1 (6 bases). This CDR3 has 14 residues. CDR1 is LNHDA, CDR2 SQIVND, per germline (reference sequence). Deletions cut 3 bases from V and 2 bases from J, with 10 bases between. CDR3 residues: CASSMGQGNYGYTF. In nucleotides, the CDR3 is TGTGCCAGTAGTATGGGGCAGGGGAACTATGGCTACACCTTC.

The chain joins TRBV2 to TRBJ2-3, with D perhaps matching TRBD2 (5 bases). V lost 6 bases and J lost 5, with 12 bases in between. From germline, CDR1 is SNHLY and CDR2 FYNNEI. CDR3 length: 13 residues. The CDR3 DNA reads TGTGCCAGCAGCGGAACTGGAGGAGATACGCAGTATTTT. Amino acid sequence: CASSGTGGDTQYF.

V usage is TRBV5-1 and J usage is TRBJ2-7; a possible D gene is TRBD2 (6 bases). Deletions cut 4 bases from V and 7 bases from J, with 9 bases between. Germline CDR1 and CDR2: SGHRS and YFSETQ. CDR3 size: 11 residues. In DNA, the CDR3 is TGCGCCAGCAGCCCTGGGGGGGAGCAGTACTTC. Amino acids: CASSPGGEQYF.

Note on this clone: At one of its ends the junction is not consistent with the germline gene, which may arise from a read error. The rearrangement uses TRBV13 and TRBJ1-3; the D is unclear. Germline loops: CDR1 PRHDT, CDR2 FYEKMQ (reference sequence). The CDR3 is 13 amino acids. CDR3 nucleotides: TGTGCCGGCAGAGGAACCGCCGGAAACACCATATATTTT. Protein product: CAGRGTAGNTIYF.

A remark on this clone: Other DNA sequences of this sample code for an identical CDR3. The chain combines TRBV18 with TRBJ1-1; D is possibly TRBD1 (5 bases). Germline CDR1 reads KGHSH; CDR2 reads LQKENI. This CDR3 is built from 13 residues. V lost 3 bases, J lost 1 base, and 6 bases lay in between. The CDR3 spells CASSPTGNTEAFF. The CDR3 DNA sequence: TGTGCCAGCTCACCCACAGGGAACACTGAAGCTTTCTTT. Variable domain in full (rest from reference TRBV18 and TRBJ1-1): NAGVMQNPRHLVRRRGQEARLRCSPMKGHSHVYWYRQLPEEGLKFMVYLQKENIIDESGMPKERFSAEFPKEGPSILRIQQVVRGDSAAYFCASSPTGNTEAFFGQGTRLTVV.

In regard to this clone: In the same sample, other DNA sequences code for this CDR3. The CDR3 DNA sequence: TGTGCCAGCAGGCCCGAGATTTCTGGAAACACCATATATTTT. It translates to CASRPEISGNTIYF. This chain uses TRBV5-4 with TRBJ1-3; D gene unclear. This CDR3 comprises 14 residues. Per germline, CDR1 SGHNT and CDR2 YYREEE (reference sequence). The V and J ends lost 5 bases and 1 base respectively, with 10 bases between them.

This chain links TRBV5-5 with TRBJ2-6; D may be TRBD1 (6 bases). Germline-derived CDR1 and CDR2 are SGHKS and YYEKEE (reference sequence). V shed 0 bases and J shed 0 bases, with 10 bases lying between them. This CDR3 spans 17 amino acids. For the CDR3, the DNA is TGTGCCAGCAGCTTGGTGACAGGCAACTCTGGGGCCAACGTCCTGACTTTC. Residues: CASSLVTGNSGANVLTF.

The chain has TRBV4-2 and TRBJ2-7; D is unresolved. Trimming stripped 0 bases from V and 1 base from J, with 22 bases between. Looked up from germline, CDR1 is LGHNA and CDR2 is YNFKEQ. The CDR3 sequence is 19 residues long. The CDR3: CASSQESVNSAGHSYEQYF. The CDR3 coding sequence is TGTGCCAGCAGCCAAGAGTCCGTCAACTCAGCAGGCCATTCCTACGAGCAGTACTTC.